The sample holds one count of the clone carrying this T cell receptor (beta chain). Antigen specificity is unknown. The data are from a study of T cell responses to AZD1222 COVID-19 vaccine. At the level of the study: Second doses were pooled across both intervals (about 4 or about 12 weeks). Study-level findings and limits: Spike-wide coverage was observed for vaccine-associated CD4 TCRs, with dominant responses at 160-218 and 743-854. Targets within unmutated variant regions were reportedly found for nearly half of spike-specific TCRs. The study identified only a handful of AZD1222 recipients as seropositive at baseline.

Some clones are missing from TCRdb's copy, which holds only in-frame ones; the method was immunoSEQ multiplex PCR. Of 120,000 or so clones listed, around 90% were seen once; the top ten hold roughly 1.6%. The CDR3 runs 15 residues. Looked up from germline, CDR1 is LGHDT and CDR2 is YNNKEL (reference sequence). With V trimmed by 4 bases and J by 5 bases, 9 bases remained unmatched. The sequence derives from an adult in good health. The starting material was peripheral blood, obtained on day 0 of AZD1222 vaccination. The genes are TRBV3-1 (or the pseudogene TRBV3-2) and TRBJ1-2; 8 bases map to TRBD1. CDR3 in amino acids: CASSPSDRGGYGYTF. CDR3 nucleotide sequence: TGTGCCAGCAGCCCATCCGACAGGGGAGGTTATGGCTACACCTTC.